The entry that follows covers one T cell receptor beta chain sequence. As yet, its antigen is unknown. The data originate from a study of lymphopenia after photon versus proton radiotherapy. Clones were read by immunoSEQ multiplex PCR, and TCRdb kept only the in-frame ones, dropping some. The sample consists of about 160,000 clones, 88% of them appearing once. Germline-derived CDR1 and CDR2 are MGHDK and SYGVNS. The J segment lost 5 bases and the V segment lost 6 bases, leaving 5 bases of the junction unmatched. The length of the CDR3 is 14 residues. Broader study findings: Photon-treated patients lost naive T cells and TCR diversity; proton-treated stayed stable. Survival link was tested only in deceased patients; proton benefit remains a possibility.

The genes are TRBV25-1 and TRBJ1-4; 8 nucleotides line up with TRBD1. The material was peripheral blood, obtained from a patient treated with photon-based radiotherapy. This receptor was identified in a man in his fifties with gastric cancer. CDR3 loop: CASRDRVPNEKLFF. In DNA, the CDR3 is TGTGCCAGCAGGGACAGGGTCCCGAATGAAAAACTGTTTTTT. Full variable domain (rest looked up from reference TRBV25-1 and TRBJ1-4): EADIYQTPRYLVIGTGKKITLECSQTMGHDKMYWYQQDPGMELHLIHYSYGVNSTEKGDLSSESTVSRIRTEHFPLTLESARPSHTSQYLCASRDRVPNEKLFFGSGTQLSVL.